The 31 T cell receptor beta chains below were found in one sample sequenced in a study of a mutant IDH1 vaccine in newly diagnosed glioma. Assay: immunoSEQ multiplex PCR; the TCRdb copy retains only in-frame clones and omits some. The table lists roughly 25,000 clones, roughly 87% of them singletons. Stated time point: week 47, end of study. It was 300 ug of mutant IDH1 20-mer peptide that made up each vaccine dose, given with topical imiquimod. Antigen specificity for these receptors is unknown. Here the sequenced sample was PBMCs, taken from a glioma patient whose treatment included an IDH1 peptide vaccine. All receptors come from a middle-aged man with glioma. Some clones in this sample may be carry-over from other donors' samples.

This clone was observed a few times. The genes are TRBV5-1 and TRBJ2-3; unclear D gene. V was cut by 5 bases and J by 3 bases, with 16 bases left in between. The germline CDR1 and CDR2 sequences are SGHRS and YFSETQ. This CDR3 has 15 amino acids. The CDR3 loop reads CASRTDGWQTDTQYF. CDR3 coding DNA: TGCGCCAGCAGAACCGATGGATGGCAGACAGATACGCAGTATTTT.

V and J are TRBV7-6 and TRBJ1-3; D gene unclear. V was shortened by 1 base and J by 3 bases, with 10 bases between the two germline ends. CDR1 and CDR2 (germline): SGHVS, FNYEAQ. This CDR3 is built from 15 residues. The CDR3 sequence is CASSLEGTSGNTIYF. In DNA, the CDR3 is TGTGCCAGCAGCTTAGAGGGAACTAGTGGAAACACCATATATTTT.

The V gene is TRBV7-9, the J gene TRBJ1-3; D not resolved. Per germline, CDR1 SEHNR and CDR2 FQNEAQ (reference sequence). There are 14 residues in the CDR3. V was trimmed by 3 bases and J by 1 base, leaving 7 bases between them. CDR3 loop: CASSFAISGNTIYF. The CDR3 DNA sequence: TGTGCCAGCAGCTTCGCGATTTCTGGAAACACCATATATTTT.

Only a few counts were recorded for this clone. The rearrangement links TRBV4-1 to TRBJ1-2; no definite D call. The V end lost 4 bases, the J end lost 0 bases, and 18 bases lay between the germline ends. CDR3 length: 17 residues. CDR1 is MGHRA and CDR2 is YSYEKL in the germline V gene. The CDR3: CASSRMPRGAANYGYTF. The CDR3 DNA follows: TGCGCCAGCAGCCGCATGCCGCGCGGCGCCGCTAACTATGGCTACACCTTC.

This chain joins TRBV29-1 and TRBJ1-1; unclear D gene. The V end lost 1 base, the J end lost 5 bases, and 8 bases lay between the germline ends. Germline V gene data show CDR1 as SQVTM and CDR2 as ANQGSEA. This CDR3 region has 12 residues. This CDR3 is CSVEGSLTEAFF. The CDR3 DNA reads TGCAGCGTTGAAGGCAGTTTAACTGAAGCTTTCTTT.

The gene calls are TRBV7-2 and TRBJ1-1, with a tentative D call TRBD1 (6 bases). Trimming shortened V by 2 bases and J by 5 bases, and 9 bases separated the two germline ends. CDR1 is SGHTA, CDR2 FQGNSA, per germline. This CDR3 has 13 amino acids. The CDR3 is CASSLRQGTEAFF. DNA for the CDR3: TGTGCCAGCAGCTTACGGCAGGGGACTGAAGCTTTCTTT. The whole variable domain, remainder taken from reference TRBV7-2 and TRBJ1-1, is GAGVSQSPSNKVTEKGKDVELRCDPISGHTALYWYRQSLGQGLEFLIYFQGNSAPDKSGLPSDRFSAERTGGSVSTLTIQRTQQEDSAVYLCASSLRQGTEAFFGQGTRLTVV.

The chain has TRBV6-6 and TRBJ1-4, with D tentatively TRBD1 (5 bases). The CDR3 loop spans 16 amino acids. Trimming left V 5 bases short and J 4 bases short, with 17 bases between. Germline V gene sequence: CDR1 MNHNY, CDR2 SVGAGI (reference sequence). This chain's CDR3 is CASSNPDRGGNEKLFF. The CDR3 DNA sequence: TGTGCCAGCAGTAACCCGGACCGTGGGGGTAATGAAAAACTGTTTTTT.

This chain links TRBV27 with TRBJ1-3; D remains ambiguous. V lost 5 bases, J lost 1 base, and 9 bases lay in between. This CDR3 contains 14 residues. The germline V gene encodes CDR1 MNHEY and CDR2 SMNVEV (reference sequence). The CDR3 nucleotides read TGTGCCAGCAGTCCCTATCTATCTGGAAACACCATATATTTT. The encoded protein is CASSPYLSGNTIYF.

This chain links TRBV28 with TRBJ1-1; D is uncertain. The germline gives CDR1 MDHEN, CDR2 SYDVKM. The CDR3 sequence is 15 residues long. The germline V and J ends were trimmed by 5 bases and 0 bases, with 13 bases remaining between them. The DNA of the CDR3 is TGTGCCAGCAGTCTCCAGACAAGGATGAACACTGAAGCTTTCTTT. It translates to CASSLQTRMNTEAFF.

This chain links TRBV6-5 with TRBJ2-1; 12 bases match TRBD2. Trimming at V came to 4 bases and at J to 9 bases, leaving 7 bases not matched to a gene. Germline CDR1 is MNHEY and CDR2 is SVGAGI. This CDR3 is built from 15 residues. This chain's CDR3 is CASSFYLAGGGEQFF. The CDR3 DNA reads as TGTGCCAGCAGTTTCTATCTAGCGGGGGGGGGTGAGCAGTTCTTC.

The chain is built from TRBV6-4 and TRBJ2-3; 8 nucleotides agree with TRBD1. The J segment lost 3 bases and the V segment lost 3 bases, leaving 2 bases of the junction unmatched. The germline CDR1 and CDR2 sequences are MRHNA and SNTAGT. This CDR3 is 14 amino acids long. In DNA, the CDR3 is TGTGCCAGCAGTGAGGGACAGGAGACAGATACGCAGTATTTT. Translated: CASSEGQETDTQYF.

The CDR3 nucleotides are TGTGCCAGCAGTGAATTGCTAGCGGGGGGCGAGCAGTACTTC. Protein: CASSELLAGGEQYF. The gene calls are TRBV6-1 and TRBJ2-7; 11 positions match TRBD2. The V gene end was trimmed by 2 bases and the J gene end by 6 bases; junction bases not matched to a gene: 3. CDR3 size: 14 residues. The germline gives CDR1 MNHNS, CDR2 SASEGT.

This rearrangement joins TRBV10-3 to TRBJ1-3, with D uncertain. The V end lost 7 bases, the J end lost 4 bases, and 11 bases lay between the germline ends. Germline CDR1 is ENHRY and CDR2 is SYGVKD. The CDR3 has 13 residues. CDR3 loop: CAIIEQAGNTIYF. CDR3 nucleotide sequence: TGTGCCATCATAGAACAAGCGGGAAACACCATATATTTT.

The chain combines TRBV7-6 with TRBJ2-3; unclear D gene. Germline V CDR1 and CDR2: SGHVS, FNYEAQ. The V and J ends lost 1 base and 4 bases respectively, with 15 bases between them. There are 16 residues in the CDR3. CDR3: CASSLGSDPYPDTQYF. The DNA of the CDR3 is TGTGCCAGCAGCTTAGGATCCGATCCCTACCCAGATACGCAGTATTTT.

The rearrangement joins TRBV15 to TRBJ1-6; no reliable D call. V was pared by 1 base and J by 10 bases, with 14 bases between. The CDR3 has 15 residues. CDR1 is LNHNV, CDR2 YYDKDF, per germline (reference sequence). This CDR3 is CATSRGSTIDSPLHF. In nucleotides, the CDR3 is TGTGCCACCAGCAGAGGTAGCACCATAGACTCACCCCTCCACTTT.

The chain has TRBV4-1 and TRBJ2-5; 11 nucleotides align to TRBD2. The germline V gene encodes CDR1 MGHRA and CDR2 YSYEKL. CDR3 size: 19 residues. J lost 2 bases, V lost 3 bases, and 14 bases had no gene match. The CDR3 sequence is CASSHHGVRLAGIQETQYF. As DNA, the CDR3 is TGCGCCAGCAGCCACCACGGCGTTCGACTAGCGGGGATACAAGAGACCCAGTACTTC.

CDR3 sequence (DNA): TGTGCCAGCAGCCCCGGGACCGAATCGGTCTATGGCTACACCTTC. It encodes CASSPGTESVYGYTF. The J gene is TRBJ1-2, the V gene TRBV6-5; possibly TRBD1 for D (5 bases). CDR1 is MNHEY and CDR2 is SVGAGI in the germline V gene. V was shortened by 6 bases and J by 4 bases, with 18 bases between the two germline ends. This CDR3 contains 15 residues.

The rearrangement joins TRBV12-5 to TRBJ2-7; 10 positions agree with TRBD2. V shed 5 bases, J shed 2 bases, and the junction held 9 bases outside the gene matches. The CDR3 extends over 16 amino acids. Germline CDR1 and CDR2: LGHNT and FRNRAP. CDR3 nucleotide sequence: TGTGCTAGTGGTATGGCCGGGACTAGCGTCCCCTACGAGCAGTACTTC. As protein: CASGMAGTSVPYEQYF.

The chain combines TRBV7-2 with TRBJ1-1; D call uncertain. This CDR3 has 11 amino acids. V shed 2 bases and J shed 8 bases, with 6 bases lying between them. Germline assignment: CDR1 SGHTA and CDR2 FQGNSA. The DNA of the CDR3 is TGTGCCAGCAGCTTAAAGCAGGAAGCTTTCTTT. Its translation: CASSLKQEAFF. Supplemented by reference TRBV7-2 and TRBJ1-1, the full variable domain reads GAGVSQSPSNKVTEKGKDVELRCDPISGHTALYWYRQSLGQGLEFLIYFQGNSAPDKSGLPSDRFSAERTGGSVSTLTIQRTQQEDSAVYLCASSLKQEAFFGQGTRLTVV.

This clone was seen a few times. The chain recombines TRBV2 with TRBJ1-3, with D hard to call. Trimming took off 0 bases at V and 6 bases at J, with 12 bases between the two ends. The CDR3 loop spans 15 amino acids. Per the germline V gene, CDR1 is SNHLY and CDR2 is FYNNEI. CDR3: CASSEARGLANTIYF. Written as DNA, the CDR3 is TGTGCCAGCAGTGAAGCGCGGGGTTTGGCAAACACCATATATTTT.

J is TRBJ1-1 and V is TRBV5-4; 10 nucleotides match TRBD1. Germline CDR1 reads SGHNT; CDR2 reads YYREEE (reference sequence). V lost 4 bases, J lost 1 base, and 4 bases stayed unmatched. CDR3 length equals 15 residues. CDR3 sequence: CASSDRTGGNTEAFF. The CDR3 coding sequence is TGTGCCAGCAGCGATCGGACAGGGGGGAACACTGAAGCTTTCTTT.

The CDR3 region is CASSLVGAGNTEAFF. The CDR3 region has the DNA TGCGCCAGCAGCTTGGTCGGGGCGGGGAACACTGAAGCTTTCTTT. This rearrangement joins TRBV5-1 to TRBJ1-1, with a tentative D call TRBD1 (5 bases). Trimming removed 0 bases at V and 1 base at J, with 10 bases between. CDR3 size: 15 residues. CDR1 and CDR2 (germline): SGHRS, YFSETQ.

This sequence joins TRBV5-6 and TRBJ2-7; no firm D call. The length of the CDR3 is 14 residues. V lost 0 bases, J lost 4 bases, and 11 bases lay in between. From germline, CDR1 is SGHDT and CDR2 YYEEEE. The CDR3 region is CASSLAPGLYEQYF. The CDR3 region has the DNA TGTGCCAGCAGCTTGGCGCCAGGTCTTTACGAGCAGTACTTC.

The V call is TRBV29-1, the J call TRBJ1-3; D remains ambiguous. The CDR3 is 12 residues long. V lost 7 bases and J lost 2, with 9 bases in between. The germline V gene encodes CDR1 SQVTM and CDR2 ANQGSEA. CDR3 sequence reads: CSGEGPGNTIYF. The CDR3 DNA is TGCAGCGGGGAAGGGCCTGGAAACACCATATATTTT.

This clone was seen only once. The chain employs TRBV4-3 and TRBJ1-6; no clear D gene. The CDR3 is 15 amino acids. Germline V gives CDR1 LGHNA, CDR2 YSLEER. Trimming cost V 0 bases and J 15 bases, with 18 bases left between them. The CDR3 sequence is CASSQDDGLPRILHF. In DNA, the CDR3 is TGCGCCAGCAGCCAAGATGACGGACTCCCCAGGATCCTCCACTTT.

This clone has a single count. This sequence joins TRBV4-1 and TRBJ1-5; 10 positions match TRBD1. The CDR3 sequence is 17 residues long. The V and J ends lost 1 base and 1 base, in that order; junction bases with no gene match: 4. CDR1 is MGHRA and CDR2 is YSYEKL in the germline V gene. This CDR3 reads CASSQGGQGMSNQPQHF. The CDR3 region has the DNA TGCGCCAGCAGCCAAGGGGGACAGGGGATGAGCAATCAGCCCCAGCATTTT.

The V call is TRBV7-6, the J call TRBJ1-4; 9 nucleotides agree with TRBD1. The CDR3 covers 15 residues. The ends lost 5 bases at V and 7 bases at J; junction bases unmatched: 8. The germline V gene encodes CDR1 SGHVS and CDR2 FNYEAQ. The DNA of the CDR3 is TGTGCCAGCAGCCAACAGGGACAGGGTAGTGAAAAACTGTTTTTT. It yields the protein CASSQQGQGSEKLFF.

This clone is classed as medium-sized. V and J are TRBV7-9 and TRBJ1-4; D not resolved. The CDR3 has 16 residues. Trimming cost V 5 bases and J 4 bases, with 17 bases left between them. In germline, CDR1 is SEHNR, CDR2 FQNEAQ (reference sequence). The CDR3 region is CASSPPIEKNNEKLFF. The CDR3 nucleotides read TGTGCCAGCAGCCCCCCCATAGAAAAGAATAATGAAAAACTGTTTTTT.

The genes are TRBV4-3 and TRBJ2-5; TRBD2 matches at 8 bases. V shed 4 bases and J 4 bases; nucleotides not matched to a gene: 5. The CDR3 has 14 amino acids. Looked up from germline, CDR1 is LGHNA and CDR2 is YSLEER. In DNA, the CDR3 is TGCGCCAGCAGCCCGGGGGGGGCGAGAGAGACCCAGTACTTC. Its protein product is CASSPGGARETQYF.

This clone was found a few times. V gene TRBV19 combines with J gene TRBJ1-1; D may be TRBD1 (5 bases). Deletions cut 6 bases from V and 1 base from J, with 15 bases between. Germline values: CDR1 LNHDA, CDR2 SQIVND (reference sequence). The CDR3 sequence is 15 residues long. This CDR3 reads CASRFFGGGNTEAFF. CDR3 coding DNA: TGTGCCAGTAGATTTTTCGGGGGTGGGAACACTGAAGCTTTCTTT.

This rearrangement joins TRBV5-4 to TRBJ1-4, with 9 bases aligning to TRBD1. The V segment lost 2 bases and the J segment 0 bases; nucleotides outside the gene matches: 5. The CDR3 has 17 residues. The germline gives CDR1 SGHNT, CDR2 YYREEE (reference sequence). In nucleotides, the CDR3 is TGTGCCAGCAGCTTAAGGACAGGGGCGTCAACTAATGAAAAACTGTTTTTT. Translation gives CASSLRTGASTNEKLFF.